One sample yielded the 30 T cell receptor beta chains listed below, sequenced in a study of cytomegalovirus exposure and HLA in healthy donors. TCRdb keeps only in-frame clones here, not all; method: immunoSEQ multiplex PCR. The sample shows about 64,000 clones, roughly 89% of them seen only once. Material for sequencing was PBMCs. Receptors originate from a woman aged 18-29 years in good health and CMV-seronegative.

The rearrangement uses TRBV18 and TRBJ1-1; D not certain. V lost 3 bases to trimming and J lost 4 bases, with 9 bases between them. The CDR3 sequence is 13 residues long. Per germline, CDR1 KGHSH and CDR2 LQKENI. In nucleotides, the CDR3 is TGTGCCAGCTCACCTTCCAGTGTCACTGAAGCTTTCTTT. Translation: CASSPSSVTEAFF.

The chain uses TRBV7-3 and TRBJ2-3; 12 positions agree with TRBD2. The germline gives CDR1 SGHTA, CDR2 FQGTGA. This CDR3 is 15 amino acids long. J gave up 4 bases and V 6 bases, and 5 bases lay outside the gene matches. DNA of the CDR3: TGTGCCAGCAGTCCAGGGACTAGCGGGTCAGATACGCAGTATTTT. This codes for CASSPGTSGSDTQYF.

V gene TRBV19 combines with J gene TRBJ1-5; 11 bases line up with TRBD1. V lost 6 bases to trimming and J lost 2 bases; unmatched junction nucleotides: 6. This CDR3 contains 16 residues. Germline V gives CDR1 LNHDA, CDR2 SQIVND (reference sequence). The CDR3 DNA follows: TGTGCCAGTAGCCTTTGGGGACAGGGGGGCAATCAGCCCCAGCATTTT. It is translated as CASSLWGQGGNQPQHF.

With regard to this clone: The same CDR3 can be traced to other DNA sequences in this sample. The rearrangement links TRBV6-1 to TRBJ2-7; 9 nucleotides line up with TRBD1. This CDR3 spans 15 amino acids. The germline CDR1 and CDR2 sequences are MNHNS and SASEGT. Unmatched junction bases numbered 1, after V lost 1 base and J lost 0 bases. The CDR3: CASSEETGGSYEQYF. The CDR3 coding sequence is TGTGCCAGCAGTGAAGAGACAGGGGGCTCCTACGAGCAGTACTTC.

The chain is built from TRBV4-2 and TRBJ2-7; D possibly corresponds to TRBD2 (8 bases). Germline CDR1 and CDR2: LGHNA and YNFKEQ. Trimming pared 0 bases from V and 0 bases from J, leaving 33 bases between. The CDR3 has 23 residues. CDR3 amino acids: CASSQDWAGGILAEFTHSYEQYF. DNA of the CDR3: TGTGCCAGCAGCCAAGATTGGGCAGGGGGAATACTAGCGGAGTTTACCCACTCCTACGAGCAGTACTTC.

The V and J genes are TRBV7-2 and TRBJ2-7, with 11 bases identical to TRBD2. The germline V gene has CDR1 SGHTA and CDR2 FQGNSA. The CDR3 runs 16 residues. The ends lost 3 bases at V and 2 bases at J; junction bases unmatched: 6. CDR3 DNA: TGTGCCAGCAGCTTCGGGACTAGCGGAATCGCCTACGAGCAGTACTTC. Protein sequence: CASSFGTSGIAYEQYF.

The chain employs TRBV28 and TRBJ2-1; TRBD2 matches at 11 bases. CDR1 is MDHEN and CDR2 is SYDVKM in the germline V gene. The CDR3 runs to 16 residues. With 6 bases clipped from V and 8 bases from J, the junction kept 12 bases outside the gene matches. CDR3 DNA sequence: TGTGCCAGCAGCCCAACTAGCGGGAGAGGGAGGGATGAGCAGTTCTTC. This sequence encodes CASSPTSGRGRDEQFF. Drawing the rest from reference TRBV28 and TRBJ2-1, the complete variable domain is DVKVTQSSRYLVKRTGEKVFLECVQDMDHENMFWYRQDPGLGLRLIYFSYDVKMKEKGDIPEGYSVSREKKERFSLILESASTNQTSMYLCASSPTSGRGRDEQFFGPGTRLTVL.

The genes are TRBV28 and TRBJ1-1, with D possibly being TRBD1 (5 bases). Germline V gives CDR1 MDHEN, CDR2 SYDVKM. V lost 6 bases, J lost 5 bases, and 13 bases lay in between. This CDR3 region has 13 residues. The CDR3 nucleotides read TGTGCCAGCAGGGGACTGGGCTGGACTGAAGCTTTCTTT. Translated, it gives CASRGLGWTEAFF.

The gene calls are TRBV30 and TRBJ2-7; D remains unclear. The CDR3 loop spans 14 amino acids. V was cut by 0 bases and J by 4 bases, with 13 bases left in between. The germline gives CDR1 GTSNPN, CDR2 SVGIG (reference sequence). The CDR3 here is CAWSVAFSRYEQYF. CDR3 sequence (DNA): TGTGCCTGGAGTGTAGCCTTTTCGCGTTACGAGCAGTACTTC.

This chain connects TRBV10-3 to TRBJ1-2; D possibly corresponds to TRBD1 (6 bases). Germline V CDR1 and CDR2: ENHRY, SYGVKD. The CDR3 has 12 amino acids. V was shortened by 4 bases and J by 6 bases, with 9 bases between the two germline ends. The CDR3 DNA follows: TGTGCCATCAGTGCGACAGGCGATGGCTACACCTTC. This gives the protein CAISATGDGYTF.

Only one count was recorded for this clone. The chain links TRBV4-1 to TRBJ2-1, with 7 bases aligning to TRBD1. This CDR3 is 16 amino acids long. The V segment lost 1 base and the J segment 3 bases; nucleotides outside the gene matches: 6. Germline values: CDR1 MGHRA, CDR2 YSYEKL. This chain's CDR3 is CASSQGAGQDYNEQFF. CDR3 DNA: TGCGCCAGCAGCCAAGGGGCCGGACAGGACTACAATGAGCAGTTCTTC.

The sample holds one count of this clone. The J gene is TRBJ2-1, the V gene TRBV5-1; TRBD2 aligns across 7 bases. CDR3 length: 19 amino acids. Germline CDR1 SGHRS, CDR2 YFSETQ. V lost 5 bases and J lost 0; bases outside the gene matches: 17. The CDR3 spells CASRNFDRLARSSYNEQFF. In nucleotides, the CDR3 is TGCGCCAGCAGGAACTTCGACAGACTAGCACGTAGCTCCTACAATGAGCAGTTCTTC.

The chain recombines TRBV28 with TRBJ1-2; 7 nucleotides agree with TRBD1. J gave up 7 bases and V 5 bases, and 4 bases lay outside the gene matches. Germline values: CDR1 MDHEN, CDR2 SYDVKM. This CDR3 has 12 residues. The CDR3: CASSDRVRGYTF. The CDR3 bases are TGTGCCAGCAGTGACAGGGTACGTGGCTACACCTTC.

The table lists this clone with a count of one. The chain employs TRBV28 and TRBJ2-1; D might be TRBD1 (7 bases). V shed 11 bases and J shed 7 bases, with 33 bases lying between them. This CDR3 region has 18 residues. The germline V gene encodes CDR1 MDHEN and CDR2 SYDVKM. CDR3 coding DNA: TGTGCCCGGGGGATCAGGGGGTTAAAGCTATTAGCGGTAAATGAGCAGTTCTTC. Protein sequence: CARGIRGLKLLAVNEQFF. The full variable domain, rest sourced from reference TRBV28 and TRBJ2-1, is DVKVTQSSRYLVKRTGEKVFLECVQDMDHENMFWYRQDPGLGLRLIYFSYDVKMKEKGDIPEGYSVSREKKERFSLILESASTNQTSMYLCARGIRGLKLLAVNEQFFGPGTRLTVL.

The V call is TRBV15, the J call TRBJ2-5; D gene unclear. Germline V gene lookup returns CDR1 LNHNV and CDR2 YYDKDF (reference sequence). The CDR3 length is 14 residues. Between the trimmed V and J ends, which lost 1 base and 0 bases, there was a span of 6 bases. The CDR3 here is CATSRGGNQETQYF. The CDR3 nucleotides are TGTGCCACCAGCAGAGGCGGTAACCAAGAGACCCAGTACTTC.

This chain's CDR3 is CASSTGGLARSREQFF. As DNA, the CDR3 is TGCGCCAGCAGCACGGGGGGGCTAGCGAGGTCACGGGAGCAGTTCTTC. V gene TRBV5-1 combines with J gene TRBJ2-1; 8 bases are shared with TRBD2. CDR3 size: 16 residues. Germline V gives CDR1 SGHRS, CDR2 YFSETQ. Trimming at V came to 4 bases and at J to 10 bases, leaving 16 bases not matched to a gene.

CDR3 nucleotides: TGTGCCAGCAGTGTGGGAAACGCCGGGACTAGGGCGACAATTAGAAAGTTCTTC. Amino acid sequence: CASSVGNAGTRATIRKFF. This chain uses TRBV27 with TRBJ2-1, with 8 nucleotides matching TRBD2. The germline gives CDR1 MNHEY, CDR2 SMNVEV (reference sequence). Trimming took 5 bases from V and 14 from J; bases not matched to a gene: 26. The CDR3 has 18 amino acids.

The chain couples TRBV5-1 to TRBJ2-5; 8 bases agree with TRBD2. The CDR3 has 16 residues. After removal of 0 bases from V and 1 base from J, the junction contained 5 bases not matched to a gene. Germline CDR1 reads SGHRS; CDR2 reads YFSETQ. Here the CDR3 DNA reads TGCGCCAGCAGCTTGGCCGGGCGGGGGGCCCAAGAGACCCAGTACTTC. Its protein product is CASSLAGRGAQETQYF.

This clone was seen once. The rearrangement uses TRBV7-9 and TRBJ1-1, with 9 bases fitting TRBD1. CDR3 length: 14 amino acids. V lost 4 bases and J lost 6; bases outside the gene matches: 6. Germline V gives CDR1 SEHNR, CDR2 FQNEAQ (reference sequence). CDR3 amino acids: CASSYTGGFSEAFF. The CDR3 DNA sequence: TGTGCCAGCAGCTACACAGGGGGCTTTTCTGAAGCTTTCTTT.

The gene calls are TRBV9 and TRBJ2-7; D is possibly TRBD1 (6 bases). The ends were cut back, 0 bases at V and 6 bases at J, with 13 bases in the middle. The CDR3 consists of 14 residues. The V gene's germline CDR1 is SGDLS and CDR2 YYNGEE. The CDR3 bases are TGTGCCAGCAGCGTAGGGCAGGGGAGTTTCGAGCAGTACTTC. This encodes CASSVGQGSFEQYF.

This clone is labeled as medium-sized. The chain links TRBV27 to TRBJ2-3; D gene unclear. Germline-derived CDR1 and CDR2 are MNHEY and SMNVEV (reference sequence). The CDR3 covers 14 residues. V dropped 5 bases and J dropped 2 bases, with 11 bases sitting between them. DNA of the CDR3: TGTGCCAGCAGTGGAGAGACCATCACAGATACGCAGTATTTT. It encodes CASSGETITDTQYF.

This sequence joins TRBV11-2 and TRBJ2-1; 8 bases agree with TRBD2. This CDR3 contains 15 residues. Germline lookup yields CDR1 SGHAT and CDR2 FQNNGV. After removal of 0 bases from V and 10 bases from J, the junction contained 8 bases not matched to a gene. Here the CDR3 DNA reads TGTGCCAGCAGCTTAGAGGGCGGGGGGTCAGGGGAGCAGTTCTTC. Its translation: CASSLEGGGSGEQFF.

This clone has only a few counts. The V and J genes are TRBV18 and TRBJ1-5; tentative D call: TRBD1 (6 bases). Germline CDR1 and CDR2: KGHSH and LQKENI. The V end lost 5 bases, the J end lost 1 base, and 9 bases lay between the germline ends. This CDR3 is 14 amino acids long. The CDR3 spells CASSSQGSNQPQHF. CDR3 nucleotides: TGTGCCAGCTCATCCCAGGGGAGCAATCAGCCCCAGCATTTT.

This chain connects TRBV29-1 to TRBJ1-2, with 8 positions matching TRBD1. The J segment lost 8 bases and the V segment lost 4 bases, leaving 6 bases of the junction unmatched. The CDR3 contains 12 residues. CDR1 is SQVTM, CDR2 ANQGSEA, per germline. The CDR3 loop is CSVGRGLGGYTF. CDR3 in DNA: TGCAGCGTTGGCAGGGGGCTAGGAGGCTACACCTTC. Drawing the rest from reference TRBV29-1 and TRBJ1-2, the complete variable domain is SAVISQKPSRDICQRGTSLTIQCQVDSQVTMMFWYRQQPGQSLTLIATANQGSEATYESGFVIDKFPISRPNLTFSTLTVSNMSPEDSSIYLCSVGRGLGGYTFGSGTRLTVV.

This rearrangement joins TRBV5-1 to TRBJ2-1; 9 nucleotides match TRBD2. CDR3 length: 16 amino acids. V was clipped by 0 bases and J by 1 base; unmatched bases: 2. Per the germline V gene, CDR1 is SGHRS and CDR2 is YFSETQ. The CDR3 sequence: CASSLALAGSYNEQFF. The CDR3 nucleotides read TGCGCCAGCAGCTTGGCTCTAGCGGGATCCTACAATGAGCAGTTCTTC.

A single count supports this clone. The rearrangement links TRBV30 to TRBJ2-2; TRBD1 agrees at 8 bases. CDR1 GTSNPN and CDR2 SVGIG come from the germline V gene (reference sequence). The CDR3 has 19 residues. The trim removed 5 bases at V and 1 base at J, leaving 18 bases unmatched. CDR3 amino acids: CAWGGTGTGASRNTGELFF. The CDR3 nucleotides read TGTGCCTGGGGGGGAACCGGGACAGGCGCGTCAAGGAACACCGGGGAGCTGTTTTTT.

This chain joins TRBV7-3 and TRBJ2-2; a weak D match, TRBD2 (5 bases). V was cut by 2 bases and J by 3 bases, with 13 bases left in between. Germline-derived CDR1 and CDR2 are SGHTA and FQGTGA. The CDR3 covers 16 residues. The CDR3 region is CASSLLSLRDTGELFF. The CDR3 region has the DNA TGTGCCAGCAGCTTACTTTCTTTGAGGGACACCGGGGAGCTGTTTTTT.

The CDR3 protein is CASTRLAGNNEQFF. The CDR3, as DNA: TGTGCCAGTACCAGACTAGCGGGGAACAATGAGCAGTTCTTC. The genes are TRBV19 and TRBJ2-1; TRBD2 aligns across 11 bases. The V gene end was trimmed by 7 bases and the J gene end by 5 bases; junction bases not matched to a gene: 4. The CDR3 spans 14 residues. Germline V gene sequence: CDR1 LNHDA, CDR2 SQIVND (reference sequence).

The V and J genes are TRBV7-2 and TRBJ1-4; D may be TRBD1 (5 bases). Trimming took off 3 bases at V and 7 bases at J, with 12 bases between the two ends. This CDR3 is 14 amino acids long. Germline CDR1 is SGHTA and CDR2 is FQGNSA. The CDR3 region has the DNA TGTGCCAGCAGCTTTTCCAGGGTTGGTGAAAAACTGTTTTTT. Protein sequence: CASSFSRVGEKLFF.

CDR3: CASSKGLDYNEQFF. CDR3 coding DNA: TGTGCCAGCAGCAAGGGACTAGACTACAATGAGCAGTTCTTC. The genes are TRBV7-3 and TRBJ2-1; 8 positions agree with TRBD2. Germline V gives CDR1 SGHTA, CDR2 FQGTGA. The V gene end was trimmed by 5 bases and the J gene end by 3 bases; junction bases not matched to a gene: 3. The CDR3 runs 14 residues.